The T cell receptor beta chain under discussion was sequenced for a study of graft-versus-host responses after intestinal transplantation. Study at large: Recipients obtained multivisceral, liver-intestinal, or isolated intestinal transplants.

TCRdb keeps only in-frame clones here, not all; method: immunoSEQ multiplex PCR. Here the sample spans more than 65,000 clones, about 80% being singletons. The V and J ends lost 3 bases and 5 bases respectively, with 19 bases between them. The germline V gene encodes CDR1 SGHVS and CDR2 FNYEAQ. This CDR3 has 16 residues. Notes on the study in general: With peak circulating GvH clone levels came an association with early post-transplant HvG declines. Present in recipient marrow, GvH clones included some that appeared first in ileum or blood. When patients had graft-donor T cell macrochimerism, their allografts held high graft-versus-host to host-versus-graft clonal ratios.

Details on this clone: Its antigen is unidentified.

This specimen consisted of unstimulated CD4+ T cells sorted from spleen or lymph node cells, obtained before transplant. This clonotype was obtained from a human donor who was the organ donor for an intestinal transplant. The rearrangement links TRBV7-6 to TRBJ2-5; D possibly corresponds to TRBD2 (7 bases). The CDR3 DNA sequence: TGTGCCAGCAGCTTCAACGACTTGGGGGGGCCGGAGACCCAGTACTTC. Translating it yields CASSFNDLGGPETQYF.